What follows describes a single T cell receptor beta chain. Its antigen remains undetermined. Per-base qualities were not stored, and no clone one base away is much larger. Healthy HIV-negative adults with no recently reported acute infections or vaccinations were included as donors. Only Caucasian adults living in Nashville, Tennessee, USA were represented among the donors. CD4+ T cells were enriched through magnetic negative selection, after which naive cells were positively selected on CD45RA and the remaining negative fraction served as the memory subset. After blood collection by leukapheresis, PBMCs were isolated using Ficoll-Histopaque density gradient centrifugation and then cryopreserved in the vapor phase of liquid nitrogen. Analytical flow cytometry was used to check the purity and quantity of each magnetically sorted T cell population. Genomic DNA was isolated from each sorted fraction and quantified by UV absorbance on a Nanodrop 2000c.

TCR CDR3 regions were amplified from genomic DNA by multiplex PCR using the deep immunoSEQ assay. For each cell subset, the extracted genomic DNA was distributed evenly across all wells of several immunoSEQ 96-well plates, and each plate served as one replicate. For sorted subsets, 150 to 250 ng of genomic DNA, equivalent to tens of thousands of T cell genomes, went into each replicate PCR. Purified libraries were measured with a Qubit 3.0 fluorometer, size-checked on a Bioanalyzer 2100, and measured again with the KAPA Library Quantification kit. A separate single-read 150-cycle Illumina NextSeq 550 flow cell was used to sequence each immunoSEQ 96-well plate. Turning to the authors' computational methods: Because the immunoSEQ output held only junctional sequences and lacked quality scores, the filtering could not match the filtering applied to full-length reads. To assign V/J genes and CDR3, sequences were annotated using PyIR, a Python wrapper for IgBLAST v1.9, with IMGT germline references. Any read was removed if the V/J assignment was weak (E-value above 1e-6), the CDR3 was missing, or the read contained stop codons, out-of-frame junctions, or ambiguous translated residues. V3J clonotypes were defined as sequences sharing an identical inferred V gene, J gene, and CDR3 amino acid sequence. Percentage overlap between repertoires was calculated by dividing the number of shared unique clonotypes by the size of the smaller repertoire. Richness of each repertoire was evaluated using RTK rarefaction, the Chao1 estimator, and Recon v2.1 estimates of unobserved clonotypes. OLGA was used to compute generation probabilities for all TCRbeta clonotypes that the gDNA method yielded from several donors. Entries here come from immuneACCESS through TCRdb and include only in-frame sequences with V and J called. Some clones fail to appear in such tables; in the studies checked, an unresolved V gene covers under half of the shortfall, and the cause of the remainder is unknown. The V and J calls and clone size were taken over from that table, and D and trimming were inferred from the DNA. The sample contains 1 million to 1.3 million clones, around three quarters of them found a single time. The ten largest clones add up to 0.55% to 0.7% of the sample.

The sample comes from a study of shared clonotypes between healthy human individuals (dated by TCRdb to 2019 to 2021). General notes on the study: The cohort included three men and two women between 18 and 49 years of age. To estimate repertoire size and how much clonotype sharing occurs between individuals, the study deeply sequenced the blood TCR repertoires of roughly 5 healthy adults. Per donor, three plates each were used for CD4 naive and CD4 memory, two for CD8 naive, and one for CD8 memory. Different laboratories and diverse techniques were used to prepare libraries and sequence TCR repertoires, to increase sequencing depth and limit assay-specific biases. Each donor's leukapheresis produced roughly between about 0.85 and 10 billion PBMCs. Points the paper makes about the study in general: Pairwise subsampling indicated that sequencing depth was expected to affect the degree of clonotype sharing among donors. Larger estimated clonotype richness was generally found for naive subsets than for memory subsets. Across four donors, approximately 5% of naive CD4, approximately 3.6% of naive CD8, 2.3% of memory CD4, and around 0.4% of memory CD8 clonotypes were shared. Incomplete sequencing was indicated by rarefaction of sorted-subset datasets, despite the large sequencing depth. Sampling was limited to blood, and TCR repertoires in tissue likely differ from TCR repertoires in blood. Compared with non-shared clonotypes, clonotypes shared by all four sorted-subset donors had higher generation probabilities. The genetic and exposure-history diversity represented was limited by the small number of donors.

The sequence was obtained from a man between 18 and 29 years old in good health. Some clones in this sample may be carry-over from other donors' samples. The sequenced sample was memory CD4+ T cells from PBMCs. The cell subset or site label for this specimen denotes: CD45RA-negative fraction.

The CDR3 corresponds to CASSWDLAGTGELFF. The DNA is TGTGCCAGCAGCTGGGACCTAGCGGGCACCGGGGAGCTGTTTTTT. The chain is made from TRBV6-5 and TRBJ2-2; a stretch of 8 junction bases matches TRBD2. As encoded in the germline V gene, CDR1 is MNHEY while CDR2 is SVGAGI. From cysteine to phenylalanine, the CDR3 is 15 amino acids long. Only the CDR3 part of the read is kept: 45 bases, read in frame from the first base. Trimmed from V: 6 bases; trimmed from J: 4 bases; junction bases lacking a gene match: 7.